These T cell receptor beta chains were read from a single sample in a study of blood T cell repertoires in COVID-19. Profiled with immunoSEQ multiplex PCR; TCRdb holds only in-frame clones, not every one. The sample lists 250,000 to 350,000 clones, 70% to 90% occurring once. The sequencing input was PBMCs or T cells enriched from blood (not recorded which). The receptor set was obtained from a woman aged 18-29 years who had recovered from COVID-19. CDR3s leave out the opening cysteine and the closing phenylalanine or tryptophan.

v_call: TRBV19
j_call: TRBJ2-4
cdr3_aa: AASGTGGKNIQY

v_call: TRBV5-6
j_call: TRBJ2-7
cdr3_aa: ASSPAGHTYEQY

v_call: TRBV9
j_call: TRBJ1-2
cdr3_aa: ASSLGQGDYGYT

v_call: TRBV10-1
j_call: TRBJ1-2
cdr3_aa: ASSPGQGRYT

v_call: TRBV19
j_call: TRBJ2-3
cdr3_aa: ASSIAGIGLADTQY

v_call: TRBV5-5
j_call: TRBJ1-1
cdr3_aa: ASSLIQLFMNTEAF

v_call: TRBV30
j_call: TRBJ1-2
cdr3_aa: AWSARDNGYT

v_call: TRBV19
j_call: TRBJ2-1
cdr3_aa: ASSIGMGAGSSNEQF

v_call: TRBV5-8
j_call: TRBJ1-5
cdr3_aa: ASSLGGVDSNQPQH

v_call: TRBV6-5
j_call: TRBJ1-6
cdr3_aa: ASTTLTAYNSPLH

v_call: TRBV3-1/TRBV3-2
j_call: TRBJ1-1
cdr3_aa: ASSQGYFGTEAF

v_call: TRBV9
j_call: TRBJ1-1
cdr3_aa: ASSVQGGTEAF

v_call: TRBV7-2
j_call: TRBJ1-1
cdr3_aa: ASSSDRGAEAF

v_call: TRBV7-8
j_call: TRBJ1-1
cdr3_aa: ASSPHTSNTEAF

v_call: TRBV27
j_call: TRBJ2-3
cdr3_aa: ASSSGLSTDTQY

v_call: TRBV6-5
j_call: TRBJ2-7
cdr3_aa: ASRDFPSYEQY

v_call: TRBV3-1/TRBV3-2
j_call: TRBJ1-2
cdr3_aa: ASSQGGQGGGYT

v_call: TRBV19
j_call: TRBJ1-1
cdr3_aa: ASSIASRWQEFTEAF

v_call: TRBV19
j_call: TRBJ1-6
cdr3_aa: ATRLDREFSPLH

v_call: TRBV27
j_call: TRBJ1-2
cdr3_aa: ASSQGQGANPLYGYT

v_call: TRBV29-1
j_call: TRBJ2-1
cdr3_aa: SAGQGQVNEQF

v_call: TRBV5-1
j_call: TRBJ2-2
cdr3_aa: ASSLSGTENTGELF

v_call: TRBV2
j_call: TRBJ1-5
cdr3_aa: ASSPTGAGQPQH

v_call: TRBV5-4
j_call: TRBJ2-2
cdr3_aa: ASSLEGLAGAGELF

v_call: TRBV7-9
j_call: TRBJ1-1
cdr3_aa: ASIRDRVRGTEAF

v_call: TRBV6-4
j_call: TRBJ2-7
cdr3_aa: ASRVAGGSYEQY

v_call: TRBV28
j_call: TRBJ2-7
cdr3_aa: ASSRHYEQY

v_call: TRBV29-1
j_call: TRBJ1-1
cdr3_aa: SVVHRDEAF

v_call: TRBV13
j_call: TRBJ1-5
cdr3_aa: ASSSRDREQPQH

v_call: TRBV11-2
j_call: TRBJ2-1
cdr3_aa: ASSLAQMDTIYNEQF

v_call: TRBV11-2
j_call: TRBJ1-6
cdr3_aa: ATTLLSHPTNSALH

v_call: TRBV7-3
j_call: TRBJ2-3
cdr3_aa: ASSLSRGTDTQY

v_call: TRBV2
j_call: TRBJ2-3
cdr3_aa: ASSRLAGGRRITDTQY

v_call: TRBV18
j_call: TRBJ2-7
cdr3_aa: ASSPLRENGQY

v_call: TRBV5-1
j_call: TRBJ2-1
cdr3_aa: ASRDREPYNEQF

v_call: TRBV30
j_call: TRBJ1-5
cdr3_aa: AWSIGQKNQPQH

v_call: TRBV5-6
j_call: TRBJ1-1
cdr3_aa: ASSGRGNTEAF

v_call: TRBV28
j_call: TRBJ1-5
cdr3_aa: ASSPGPGDQPQH

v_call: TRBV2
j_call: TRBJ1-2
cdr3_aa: ASSVTAANYGYT

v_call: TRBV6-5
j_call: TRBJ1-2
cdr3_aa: ASSYSRGRYRGYT

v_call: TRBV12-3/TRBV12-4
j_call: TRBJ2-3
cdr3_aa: ASSLGGPDTQY

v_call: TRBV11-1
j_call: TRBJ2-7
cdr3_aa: ASSLVARPDEQY

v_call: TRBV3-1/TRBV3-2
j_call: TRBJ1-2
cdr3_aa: ASSRQSYGYT

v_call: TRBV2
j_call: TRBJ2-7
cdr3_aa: ASKGSAYEQY

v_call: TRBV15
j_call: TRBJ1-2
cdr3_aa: ATSRAREGSYGYT

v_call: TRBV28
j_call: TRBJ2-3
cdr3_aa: ATLAGGLSDTQY

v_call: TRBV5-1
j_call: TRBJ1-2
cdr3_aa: ASSPGQNYGYT

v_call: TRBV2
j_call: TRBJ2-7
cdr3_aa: ASSPSGGGSYEQY

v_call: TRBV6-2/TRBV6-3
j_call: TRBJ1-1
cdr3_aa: ASSLPGVWAEAF

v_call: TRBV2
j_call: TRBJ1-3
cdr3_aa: ASSEEGFSGNTIY

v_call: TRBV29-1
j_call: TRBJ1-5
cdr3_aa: SVGAGNQPQH

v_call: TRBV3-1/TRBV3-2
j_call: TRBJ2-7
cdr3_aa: ASSQAGGPVNEQY

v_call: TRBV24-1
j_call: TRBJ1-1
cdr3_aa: ASRDNNMNTEAF

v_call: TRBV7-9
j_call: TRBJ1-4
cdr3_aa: ASSLRRSNEKLF

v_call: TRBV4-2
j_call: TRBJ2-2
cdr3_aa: ASSQPTGKTGELF

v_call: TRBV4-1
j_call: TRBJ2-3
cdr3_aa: ASSQDARTSLPDTQY